The T cell receptor beta chain described here comes from a study of T-cell memory formation after mild COVID-19. Overall study findings and caveats: Unconfirmed was the SARS-CoV-2 specificity of second-wave clones that peaked on day 37.

Trimming cost V 5 bases and J 6 bases; bases outside gene matches: 5. The germline CDR1 and CDR2 sequences are KGHSH and LQKENI. The CDR3 is 13 amino acids. TCRdb analysed the 5' RACE reads with MiXCR anew, one entry per CDR3 protein. The data hold 350,000 to 450,000 distinct CDR3 sequences, with 20% observed a single time. For this clonotype: Its antigen remains unknown.

Sequenced: PBMCs or a T cell subset sorted from them (not recorded which). This sequence was found in an adult woman who had mild COVID-19 (a few samples of this study predate the infection). Cell type and time point are not known. The rearrangement uses TRBV18 and TRBJ2-7; 9 positions match TRBD2. The CDR3 here is CASSIASGTEQYF. As DNA, the CDR3 is TGTGCCAGCTCAATCGCTAGCGGGACCGAGCAGTACTTC. Filled out from reference TRBV18 and TRBJ2-7, the complete variable domain reads NAGVMQNPRHLVRRRGQEARLRCSPMKGHSHVYWYRQLPEEGLKFMVYLQKENIIDESGMPKERFSAEFPKEGPSILRIQQVVRGDSAAYFCASSIASGTEQYFGPGTRLTVT.